This T cell receptor beta chain comes out of a study of OX40 agonist ivuxolimab in advanced cancers. About the research overall: At doses from 0.01 to 10 mg/kg, patients were given intravenous ivuxolimab every 2 weeks.

Details on this clone: The antigen is not known.

At cycle 4 day 1, cycle 7 day 1, and baseline, blood was sampled. General study findings and limits: Expanded clones tended on average to be more numerous among CD8+ T cells than CD4+. No antigen was identified for the clonally expanded peripheral T cells.

This table comes from immunoSEQ multiplex PCR, and its TCRdb copy is limited to in-frame clones, with some not included. Here the sample spans some 17,000 clones, roughly 92% being singletons. This material consisted of CD4+ or CD8+ T cells sorted from blood, taken in a trial of the OX40 agonist ivuxolimab. The clonotype originates from an adult with an advanced solid tumor such as melanoma, head and neck, liver or kidney cancer.

The CDR3 DNA reads as TGTGCCACCCGGCCTCGTCGGGACCTACAGAGCTCCTACGAGCAGTACTTC. It is translated as CATRPRRDLQSSYEQYF. The chain links TRBV28 to TRBJ2-5, with D perhaps matching TRBD1 or TRBD2 (5 bases each). The closer fit of TRBJ2-7 to the DNA end suggests the J call may be wrong. The CDR3 covers 17 residues. Germline V CDR1 and CDR2: MDHEN, SYDVKM.